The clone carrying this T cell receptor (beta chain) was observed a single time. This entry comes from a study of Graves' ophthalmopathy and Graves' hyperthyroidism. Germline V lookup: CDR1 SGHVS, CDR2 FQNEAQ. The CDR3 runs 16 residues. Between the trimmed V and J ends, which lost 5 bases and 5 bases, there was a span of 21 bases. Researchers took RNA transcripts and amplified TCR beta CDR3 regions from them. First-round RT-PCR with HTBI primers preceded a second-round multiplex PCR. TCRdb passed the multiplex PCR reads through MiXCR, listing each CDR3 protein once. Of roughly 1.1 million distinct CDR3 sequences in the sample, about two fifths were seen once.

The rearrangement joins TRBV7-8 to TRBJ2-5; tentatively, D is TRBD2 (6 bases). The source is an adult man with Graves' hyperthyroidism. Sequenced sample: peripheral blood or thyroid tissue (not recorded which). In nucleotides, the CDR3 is TGTGCCAGCAGCCAAGTCAGGTCAGGGCGGGGTGAGACCCAGTACTTC. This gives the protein CASSQVRSGRGETQYF.